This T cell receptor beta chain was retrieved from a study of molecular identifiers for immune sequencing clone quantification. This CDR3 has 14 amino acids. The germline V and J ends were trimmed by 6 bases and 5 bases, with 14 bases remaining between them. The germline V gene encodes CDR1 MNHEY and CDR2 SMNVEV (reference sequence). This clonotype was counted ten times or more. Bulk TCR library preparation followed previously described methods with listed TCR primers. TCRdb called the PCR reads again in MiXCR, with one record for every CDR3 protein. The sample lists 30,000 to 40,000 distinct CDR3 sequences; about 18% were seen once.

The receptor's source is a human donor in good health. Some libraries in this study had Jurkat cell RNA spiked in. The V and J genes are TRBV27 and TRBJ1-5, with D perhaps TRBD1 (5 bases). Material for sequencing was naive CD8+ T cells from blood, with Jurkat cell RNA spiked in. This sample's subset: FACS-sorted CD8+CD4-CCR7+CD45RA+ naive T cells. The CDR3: CASSAGQGHQPQHF. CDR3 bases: TGTGCCAGCAGCGCCGGCCAGGGCCATCAGCCCCAGCATTTT.